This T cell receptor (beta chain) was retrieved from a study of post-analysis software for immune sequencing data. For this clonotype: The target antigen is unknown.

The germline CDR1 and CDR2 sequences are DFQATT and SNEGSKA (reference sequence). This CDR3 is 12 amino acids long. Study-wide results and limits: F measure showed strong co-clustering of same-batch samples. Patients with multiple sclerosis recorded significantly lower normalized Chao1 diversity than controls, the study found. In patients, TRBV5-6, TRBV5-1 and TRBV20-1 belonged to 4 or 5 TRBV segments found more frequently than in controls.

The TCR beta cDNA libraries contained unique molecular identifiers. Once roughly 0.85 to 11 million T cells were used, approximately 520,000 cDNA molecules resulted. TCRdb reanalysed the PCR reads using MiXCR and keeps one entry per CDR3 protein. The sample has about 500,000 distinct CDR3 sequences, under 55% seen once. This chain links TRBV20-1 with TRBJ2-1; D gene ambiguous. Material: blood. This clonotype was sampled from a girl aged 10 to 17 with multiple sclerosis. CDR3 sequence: CRAAIVYNEQFF. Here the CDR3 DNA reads TGCAGGGCCGCGATTGTATACAATGAGCAGTTCTTC.